The 23 T cell receptor beta chains below were found in one sample sequenced in a study of cytomegalovirus exposure and HLA in healthy donors. The PCR contained 60 Vbeta and 13 Jbeta primers. Clones were read by immunoSEQ multiplex PCR, and TCRdb kept only the in-frame ones, dropping some. The sample includes over 110,000 clones, 70% to 85% of them seen just once. The sequenced sample consisted of PBMCs. The receptors were sampled from a male donor in good health and CMV-seronegative.

The chain combines TRBV6-5 with TRBJ1-1, with a weak D call TRBD1 (6 bases). The CDR3 spans 14 residues. Trimming shortened V by 6 bases and J by 5 bases, and 16 bases separated the two germline ends. Looked up from germline, CDR1 is MNHEY and CDR2 is SVGAGI. The DNA for the CDR3 is TGTGCCAGCAGACCAGCACAGGGTGGGACTGAAGCTTTCTTT. Translated, it gives CASRPAQGGTEAFF.

This clone was seen only a few times. V usage is TRBV5-6 and J usage is TRBJ2-7, with 7 bases lining up with TRBD2. This CDR3 is built from 16 residues. V lost 1 base to trimming and J lost 4 bases; unmatched junction nucleotides: 11. Germline V gene lookup returns CDR1 SGHDT and CDR2 YYEEEE. CDR3 amino acids: CASSLWPSGNLYEQYF. CDR3 DNA: TGTGCCAGCAGCTTGTGGCCTAGCGGAAACTTATACGAGCAGTACTTC.

This rearrangement joins TRBV5-6 to TRBJ2-7; 7 nucleotides agree with TRBD2. Germline CDR1 is SGHDT and CDR2 is YYEEEE. The CDR3 contains 13 residues. V lost 4 bases and J lost 7; bases outside the gene matches: 8. CDR3 nucleotide sequence: TGTGCCAGCAGCGTTATGGGGGGGGGTGAGCAGTACTTC. The encoded protein is CASSVMGGGEQYF.

The chain carries TRBV4-3 and TRBJ2-1; 7 bases are a match to TRBD2. V lost 4 bases to trimming and J lost 7 bases; unmatched junction nucleotides: 19. CDR3 length equals 18 residues. CDR1 is LGHNA, CDR2 YSLEER, per germline. CDR3 in amino acids: CASSPALAGSGIDNEQFF. The DNA of the CDR3 is TGCGCCAGCAGCCCAGCGCTCGCCGGGAGCGGGATAGATAATGAGCAGTTCTTC.

This chain connects TRBV5-4 to TRBJ2-7; 9 bases are shared with TRBD2. The trim removed 3 bases at V and 4 bases at J, leaving 14 bases unmatched. CDR1 is SGHNT and CDR2 is YYREEE in the germline V gene (reference sequence). There are 17 residues in the CDR3. In DNA, the CDR3 is TGTGCCAGCAGCTCAACCAGTCCGCGACTAGCGGATTACGAGCAGTACTTC. Amino acid sequence: CASSSTSPRLADYEQYF. The full variable domain, completed using reference TRBV5-4 and TRBJ2-7, is ETGVTQSPTHLIKTRGQQVTLRCSSQSGHNTVSWYQQALGQGPQFIFQYYREEENGRGNFPPRFSGLQFPNYSSELNVNALELDDSALYLCASSSTSPRLADYEQYFGPGTRLTVT.

V gene TRBV29-1 combines with J gene TRBJ2-7; 14 bases are a match to TRBD2. Germline CDR1 reads SQVTM; CDR2 reads ANQGSEA. J was trimmed by 4 bases and V by 6 bases; bases with no gene match: 8. The CDR3 totals 15 residues. Here the CDR3 DNA reads TGCAGCGTCCAGGGACTAGCGGGAGCGTTTTACGAGCAGTACTTC. This translates into CSVQGLAGAFYEQYF.

For the CDR3, the DNA is TGTGCCAGTAGTCCCGGAGGACTAGGTGGAGATACGCAGTATTTT. This encodes CASSPGGLGGDTQYF. The rearrangement uses TRBV19 and TRBJ2-3, with TRBD2 matching 7 bases. Germline assignment: CDR1 LNHDA and CDR2 SQIVND (reference sequence). The CDR3 sequence is 15 residues long. V shed 5 bases and J 5 bases; nucleotides not matched to a gene: 10.

This chain connects TRBV7-7 to TRBJ2-5, with a possible D match to TRBD1 (6 bases). This CDR3 is 13 amino acids long. Per the germline V gene, CDR1 is SSHAT and CDR2 is FNYEAQ (reference sequence). V was pared by 6 bases and J by 2 bases, with 10 bases between. CDR3 loop: CASRGAGQETQYF. The CDR3 region has the DNA TGTGCCAGCAGGGGGGCAGGGCAAGAGACCCAGTACTTC.

This chain uses TRBV25-1 with TRBJ1-1; 8 bases match TRBD1. This CDR3 is 15 amino acids long. Losses at the gene ends were 5 bases for V and 4 bases for J; bases not matched to a gene: 9. The germline CDR1 and CDR2 sequences are MGHDK and SYGVNS. The CDR3 is CASSPQGARITEAFF. The CDR3 region has the DNA TGTGCCAGCAGTCCCCAGGGGGCAAGAATCACTGAAGCTTTCTTT.

This clone was counted once. J is TRBJ2-1 and V is TRBV11-2, with D perhaps matching TRBD2 (5 bases). This CDR3 is 16 amino acids long. Germline CDR1 is SGHAT and CDR2 is FQNNGV. V was cut by 4 bases and J by 8 bases, with 21 bases left in between. The CDR3 spells CASSSAGKTGMHEQFF. The CDR3 DNA reads TGTGCCAGCAGCTCGGCAGGCAAAACGGGGATGCATGAGCAGTTCTTC.

The chain has TRBV5-1 and TRBJ2-1; weak D call: TRBD2 (6 bases). The CDR3 covers 16 residues. Trimming pared 4 bases from V and 1 base from J, leaving 15 bases between. CDR1 SGHRS and CDR2 YFSETQ come from the germline V gene. CDR3 nucleotides: TGCGCCAGCAGCCCATCTTCGCGGGATTCCTACAATGAGCAGTTCTTC. This sequence encodes CASSPSSRDSYNEQFF.

The chain joins TRBV27 to TRBJ2-1; no reliable D call. Germline CDR1 reads MNHEY; CDR2 reads SMNVEV (reference sequence). With 6 bases removed from V and 6 bases from J, the gap between germline ends came to 18 bases. This CDR3 has 15 residues. Here the CDR3 DNA reads TGTGCCAGCAGCCCCAGATGGGCCGTGGGCAATGAGCAGTTCTTC. This gives the protein CASSPRWAVGNEQFF.

The chain combines TRBV7-9 with TRBJ2-3; D remains unclear. From germline, CDR1 is SEHNR and CDR2 FQNEAQ (reference sequence). This CDR3 comprises 15 residues. V was shortened by 4 bases and J by 4 bases, with 15 bases between the two germline ends. CDR3 bases: TGTGCCAGCAGCTCTCGGGTCGAACGGGCAGATACGCAGTATTTT. Residues: CASSSRVERADTQYF.

This clone was seen only once. This chain joins TRBV30 and TRBJ2-3; D unresolved. V lost 0 bases and J 2 bases, leaving 12 bases between the germline ends. The CDR3 contains 15 residues. The germline gives CDR1 GTSNPN, CDR2 SVGIG (reference sequence). The CDR3 DNA reads TGTGCCTGGAGTGTAAGTCTAGTACACACAGATACGCAGTATTTT. Translation gives CAWSVSLVHTDTQYF.

V usage is TRBV28 and J usage is TRBJ1-2, with 9 positions matching TRBD1. V lost 6 bases to trimming and J lost 3 bases; unmatched junction nucleotides: 5. Germline values: CDR1 MDHEN, CDR2 SYDVKM. This CDR3 contains 14 residues. The chain's CDR3 is CASSTGGAYYGYTF. CDR3 coding DNA: TGTGCCAGCAGCACAGGGGGCGCATACTATGGCTACACCTTC.

This chain connects TRBV30 to TRBJ2-1; 9 positions match TRBD2. The V segment lost 0 bases and the J segment 7 bases; nucleotides outside the gene matches: 4. Germline CDR1 reads GTSNPN; CDR2 reads SVGIG (reference sequence). This CDR3 is built from 14 residues. The CDR3 sequence: CAWSVGGRGNEQFF. In DNA form, the CDR3 reads TGTGCCTGGAGTGTAGGCGGGAGGGGAAATGAGCAGTTCTTC.

The CDR3 loop reads CASSVGQAEGYGYTF. The CDR3 bases are TGTGCCAGCAGCGTAGGACAGGCCGAGGGTTATGGCTACACCTTC. This rearrangement joins TRBV6-5 to TRBJ1-2; 7 nucleotides agree with TRBD1. There are 15 residues in the CDR3. Per the germline V gene, CDR1 is MNHEY and CDR2 is SVGAGI. V shed 6 bases, J shed 5 bases, and the junction held 12 bases outside the gene matches.

The chain has TRBV2 and TRBJ2-7; a weak D match, TRBD2 (6 bases). The CDR3 runs 11 residues. CDR1 is SNHLY, CDR2 FYNNEI, per germline. The CDR3 DNA reads as TGTGCGCAGCGACTAGAGTACGAGCAGTACTTC. Its protein is CAQRLEYEQYF.

The V and J genes are TRBV9 and TRBJ2-7; no reliable D call. Germline assignment: CDR1 SGDLS and CDR2 YYNGEE. The CDR3 consists of 12 residues. The V end was cut by 4 bases, the J end by 5 bases, with 10 bases between. The CDR3 region has the DNA TGTGCCAGCAGCCCCTTTGGCCACGAGCAGTACTTC. It codes for CASSPFGHEQYF.

The chain carries TRBV7-9 and TRBJ2-7; 12 bases match TRBD2. V lost 5 bases, J lost 4 bases, and 12 bases stayed unmatched. The CDR3 is made up of 17 amino acids. CDR1 SEHNR and CDR2 FQNEAQ come from the germline V gene (reference sequence). DNA of the CDR3: TGTGCCAGCAGCCATCCTAGCGGGAGGGCCGGGGGGTACGAGCAGTACTTC. This encodes CASSHPSGRAGGYEQYF.

The chain links TRBV7-2 to TRBJ2-2, with D perhaps TRBD2 (5 bases). Deletions cut 5 bases from V and 2 bases from J, with 9 bases between. This CDR3 region has 14 residues. Germline CDR1 reads SGHTA; CDR2 reads FQGNSA. The CDR3 region has the DNA TGTGCCAGCAGCCGACTACTCAACACCGGGGAGCTGTTTTTT. This translates into CASSRLLNTGELFF.

This chain joins TRBV4-1 and TRBJ2-7; 7 nucleotides agree with TRBD1. The junction had 9 bases not matched to a gene; V was cut back by 4 bases and J by 3 bases. The CDR3 runs to 15 residues. Germline-derived CDR1 and CDR2 are MGHRA and YSYEKL. The CDR3 nucleotides are TGCGCCAGCAGCCGCGCCGGGACAGAAAACTACGAGCAGTACTTC. Translation gives CASSRAGTENYEQYF.

This clone has a handful of counts. This sequence joins TRBV27 and TRBJ2-7, with TRBD2 matching 10 bases. The CDR3 is made up of 17 amino acids. Germline V lookup: CDR1 MNHEY, CDR2 SMNVEV (reference sequence). With V trimmed by 4 bases and J by 7 bases, 16 bases remained unmatched. The CDR3 loop reads CASSWSTGTSERGEQYF. The DNA of the CDR3 is TGTGCCAGCAGTTGGTCGACCGGGACTAGCGAGAGGGGGGAGCAGTACTTC.